This T cell receptor beta chain is from a study of T-cell memory formation after mild COVID-19. General study results and limits: Contracting clones from day 15 to 85 showed balanced CD4/CD8; later expanders favored CD4+.

Comment on this clonotype: Its antigen is undetermined.

TCRdb re-derived calls from the 5' RACE reads in MiXCR, one entry per CDR3 protein. The sample holds hundreds of thousands of distinct CDR3 sequences, 20% to 25% seen once. The CDR3 consists of 15 residues. Germline-derived CDR1 and CDR2 are MGHRA and YSYEKL. Trimming shortened V by 0 bases and J by 9 bases, and 12 bases separated the two germline ends. The specimen sequenced was PBMCs or a T cell subset sorted from them (not recorded which). The V call is TRBV4-1, the J call TRBJ1-6; D might be TRBD1 (5 bases). The source of this sequence is an adult woman who had mild COVID-19 (a few samples of this study predate the infection). Cell type and time point are not known. CDR3 DNA sequence: TGCGCCAGCAGCCAAGAAGGGCAGGGTGGTTCACCCCTCCACTTT. Encoded protein: CASSQEGQGGSPLHF.